This T cell receptor (beta chain) stems from a study of cytomegalovirus exposure and HLA in healthy donors. Overall study results and limits: In a later analysis, most CMV-associated TCR beta chains appeared HLA-restricted. The dataset shows that most TCR sequences were rare, while some public TCRs occurred in many donors. A prior analysis recorded that most TCR beta V segments were productive about 87% or about 30% of the time.

The donors (healthy individuals) were bone marrow donors. A remark on this clone: Its specificity is not known.

Trimming shortened V by 6 bases and J by 4 bases, and 13 bases separated the two germline ends. The CDR3 spans 13 residues. The germline V gene has CDR1 SGHRS and CDR2 YFSETQ. The primer mix had 60 Vbeta and 13 Jbeta primers. Only in-frame clones appear in the TCRdb table, and some are missing; sequencing was by immunoSEQ multiplex PCR. In the table there are some 110,000 clones, about 79% of which are singletons. The sequenced material came from PBMCs. This chain joins TRBV5-1 and TRBJ1-1; D may be TRBD1 (5 bases). The receptor comes from a man over 45 in good health and CMV-seronegative. The CDR3 region is CASTPDQGTEAFF. For the CDR3, the DNA is TGCGCCAGCACCCCGGATCAGGGCACTGAAGCTTTCTTT. Drawing the rest from reference TRBV5-1 and TRBJ1-1, the complete variable domain is KAGVTQTPRYLIKTRGQQVTLSCSPISGHRSVSWYQQTPGQGLQFLFEYFSETQRNKGNFPGRFSGRQFSNSRSEMNVSTLELGDSALYLCASTPDQGTEAFFGQGTRLTVV.